This record covers a single TCR beta chain. Its specificity is unknown. This sample stems from a study of STAT5B mutations in CD4+ large granular lymphocyte leukemia. Profiled with immunoSEQ multiplex PCR; TCRdb holds only in-frame clones, not every one. The repertoire holds tens of thousands of clones, with around 81% as singletons. This CDR3 contains 16 residues. Germline loops: CDR1 MDHEN, CDR2 SYDVKM. The ends were cut back, 6 bases at V and 3 bases at J, with 20 bases in the middle. Notes on the study in general: 25% of private leukemic clonotypes occurred rarely in other patients' non-leukemic repertoires. Top patient clones used TRBV06 genes more often: 8/27 versus 2/35 in controls.

Sequencing was carried out using CD4+ T cells from blood buffy coats. The gene calls are TRBV28 and TRBJ1-1; tentatively, D is TRBD1 (6 bases). The clonotype comes from a human donor in good health. The CDR3 nucleotides read TGTGCCAGCAGCTTTTATATCAAGGGGGTCGACACTGAAGCTTTCTTT. Protein product: CASSFYIKGVDTEAFF.